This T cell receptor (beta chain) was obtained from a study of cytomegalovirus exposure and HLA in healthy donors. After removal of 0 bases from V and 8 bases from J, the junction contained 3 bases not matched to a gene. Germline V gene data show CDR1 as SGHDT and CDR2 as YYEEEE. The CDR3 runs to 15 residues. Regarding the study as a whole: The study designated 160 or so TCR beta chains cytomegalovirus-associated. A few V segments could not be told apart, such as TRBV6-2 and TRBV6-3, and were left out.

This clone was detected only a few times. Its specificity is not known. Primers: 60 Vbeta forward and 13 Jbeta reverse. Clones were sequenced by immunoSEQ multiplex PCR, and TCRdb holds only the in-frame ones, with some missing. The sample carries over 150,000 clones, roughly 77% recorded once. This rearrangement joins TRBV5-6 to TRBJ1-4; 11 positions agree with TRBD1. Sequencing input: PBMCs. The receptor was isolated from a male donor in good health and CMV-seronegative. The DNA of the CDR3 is TGTGCCAGCAGCTTGGCCGGGACAGGGGGAGAAAAACTGTTTTTT. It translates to CASSLAGTGGEKLFF.